Listed below are T cell receptor beta chains from one sample, sequenced in a study of CD8+CD57+ T cells in acquired aplastic anemia. From the reads, TCRdb called clonotypes with MiXCR, one entry per CDR3 protein. This table holds roughly 130,000 distinct CDR3 sequences, around 48% found once. The sample was sorted CD4+, CD8+, or CD8+CD57+ T cells (not recorded which) from PBMCs. The source is a human donor in good health, serving as a control. Each CDR3 is given with its conserved first and last residue. D genes are given only for firm matches. Clone size is shown for a subset of rows, as once, few, many or a class of expanded clone.

length,J,V,size,D,CDR3,DNA
14,TRBJ2-3,TRBV6-1,many,TRBD2,CASGKTSGTDTQYF,TGTGCCAGCGGAAAGACTAGCGGAACAGATACGCAGTATTTT
15,TRBJ2-7,TRBV5-6,many,TRBD1,CASSLLTGAKYEQYF,TGTGCCAGCAGCTTGCTGACAGGGGCGAAGTACGAGCAGTACTTC
13,TRBJ1-5,TRBV24-1,few,.,CATSTGPNQPQHF,TGTGCCACCAGTACAGGGCCGAATCAGCCCCAGCATTTT
13,TRBJ1-1,TRBV7-8,.,.,CASSTNRNTEAFF,TGTGCCAGCAGCACGAACAGGAACACTGAAGCTTTCTTT
15,TRBJ2-7,TRBV6-1,many,TRBD2,CASTRGRGELYEQYF,TGTGCCAGCACCCGGGGGCGGGGGGAACTTTACGAGCAGTACTTC
14,TRBJ2-7,TRBV14,few,.,CASSPRTETYEQYF,TGTGCCAGCAGCCCTAGGACGGAAACCTACGAGCAGTACTTC
15,TRBJ2-1,TRBV11-2,.,.,CASSLGGGSYSEQFF,TGTGCCAGCAGCTTAGGTGGGGGGTCCTACAGTGAGCAGTTCTTC
17,TRBJ2-2,TRBV4-2,.,TRBD1,CASSPHPGQGNTGELFF,TGTGCCAGCAGCCCTCATCCGGGACAGGGGAACACCGGGGAGCTGTTTTTT
13,TRBJ2-7,TRBV20-1,many,TRBD1,CSAQDRQGYEQYF,TGCAGTGCTCAAGACCGACAGGGCTACGAGCAGTACTTC
16,TRBJ2-3,TRBV11-2,.,TRBD2,CVSSETSGENTDTQYF,TGTGTCAGCAGCGAGACTAGCGGGGAAAACACAGATACGCAGTATTTT
13,TRBJ1-6,TRBV6-1,.,.,CASRRTDNSLLHF,TGTGCCAGCAGAAGGACCGATAATTCACTCCTCCACTTC
14,TRBJ1-5,TRBV29-1,many,.,CSVLGPGQDQPQHF,TGCAGCGTCCTAGGCCCAGGACAAGATCAGCCCCAGCATTTT
13,TRBJ2-1,TRBV20-1,once,.,CSARDFYGDEQFF,TGCAGTGCTAGAGATTTTTATGGGGATGAGCAGTTCTTC
17,TRBJ2-5,TRBV11-2,.,TRBD2,CASSLVASGGAIKTQYF,TGTGCCAGCAGCTTAGTGGCTAGCGGGGGGGCCATAAAGACCCAGTACTTC
10,TRBJ2-5,TRBV29-1,few,.,CSVATETQYF,TGCAGCGTTGCCACGGAGACCCAGTACTTC
12,TRBJ1-2,TRBV6-1,many,.,CASRGRYYGYTF,TGTGCCAGCAGGGGTAGATACTATGGCTACACCTTC
16,TRBJ2-5,TRBV18,few,TRBD1,CASSLYGQGLQETQYF,TGTGCCAGCTCACTCTATGGACAGGGACTCCAAGAGACCCAGTACTTC
15,TRBJ1-6,TRBV7-9,.,TRBD1,CASSHLGGQGTPLHF,TGTGCCAGCAGCCATCTTGGGGGACAGGGGACACCCCTCCACTTT
14,TRBJ2-5,TRBV20-1,many,.,CSAPRRGLRETQYF,TGCAGTGCCCCCCGGCGAGGGTTGAGAGAGACCCAGTACTTC
15,TRBJ2-7,TRBV25-1,few,TRBD1,CASSDSGTEIYEQYF,TGTGCCAGCAGTGATTCCGGGACAGAGATCTACGAGCAGTACTTC
17,TRBJ1-1,TRBV12-3/TRBV12-4,few,.,CASSSRGKDKMNTEAFF,TGTGCCAGCAGTTCGAGGGGGAAAGATAAAATGAACACTGAAGCTTTCTTT
14,TRBJ1-5,TRBV15,.,.,CATSRDRGNQPQHF,TGTGCCACCAGCAGAGATCGGGGAAATCAGCCCCAGCATTTT
17,TRBJ2-1,TRBV4-1,.,.,CANSQEGRGGTRNEQFF,TGCGCCAACAGCCAAGAGGGGCGGGGAGGAACCCGCAATGAGCAGTTCTTC
15,TRBJ1-6,TRBV9,.,TRBD1,CASSVEGTGSSPLHF,TGTGCCAGCAGCGTCGAGGGGACAGGGTCTTCACCCCTCCACTTT